The 26 T cell receptor beta chains in this list originate from one sample, sequenced in a study of monozygotic twins with cystic fibrosis. Clones were read by immunoSEQ multiplex PCR, and TCRdb kept only the in-frame ones, dropping some. The table has under 11,000 clones, roughly 96% seen once. The sample taken for sequencing was blood. All receptors derive from a boy between 5 and 17 years old with cystic fibrosis.

This rearrangement joins TRBV30 to TRBJ1-1; D unresolved. The CDR3 totals 19 residues. The germline V and J ends were trimmed by 3 bases and 1 base, with 27 bases remaining between them. Germline V gene lookup returns CDR1 GTSNPN and CDR2 SVGIG (reference sequence). The CDR3 DNA is TGTGCCTGGAGGTGGCGGGCCTCGGGGAGGTTGTCCTCGAACACTGAAGCTTTCTTT. Its translation is CAWRWRASGRLSSNTEAFF.

The chain employs TRBV7-2 and TRBJ2-5; no clear D. Trimming stripped 6 bases from V and 0 bases from J, with 14 bases between. The CDR3 loop spans 15 amino acids. Germline V gene sequence: CDR1 SGHTA, CDR2 FQGNSA. CDR3 bases: TGTGCCAGCAGGCCCAGAGGAGACTACCAAGAGACCCAGTACTTC. It specifies CASRPRGDYQETQYF.

The CDR3 nucleotides are TGTGCCAGCAGTTACTCCGGACTAGCCGAGACCCAGTACTTC. It encodes CASSYSGLAETQYF. This chain joins TRBV6-6 and TRBJ2-5, with TRBD2 matching 8 bases. The CDR3 is made up of 14 amino acids. Germline values: CDR1 MNHNY, CDR2 SVGAGI (reference sequence). Germline trimming cut 0 bases from V and 5 bases from J; bases unmatched to any gene: 2.

The chain has TRBV27 and TRBJ1-2, with D possibly being TRBD1 (5 bases). Looked up from germline, CDR1 is MNHEY and CDR2 is SMNVEV (reference sequence). V lost 5 bases to trimming and J lost 5 bases, with 12 bases between them. This CDR3 is built from 13 residues. CDR3 protein: CASSANRQYGYTF. CDR3 DNA sequence: TGTGCCAGCAGTGCCAATAGACAGTATGGCTACACCTTC.

The chain joins TRBV5-4 to TRBJ2-1; TRBD2 aligns across 7 bases. Germline V CDR1 and CDR2: SGHNT, YYREEE (reference sequence). V lost 0 bases and J lost 8; bases outside the gene matches: 5. The CDR3 loop spans 14 amino acids. CDR3 sequence reads: CASSLGGGSDEQFF. In DNA, the CDR3 is TGTGCCAGCAGCTTGGGGGGCGGGAGTGATGAGCAGTTCTTC.

V and J are TRBV5-1 and TRBJ2-1; 11 nucleotides match TRBD2. This CDR3 spans 19 amino acids. V was pared by 1 base and J by 1 base, with 10 bases of the junction left unmatched. CDR1 is SGHRS and CDR2 is YFSETQ in the germline V gene. CDR3 in DNA: TGCGCCAGCAGCTTGAGGAGACTAGCGGGAATGTTGTCCTACAATGAGCAGTTCTTC. Amino acids: CASSLRRLAGMLSYNEQFF.

This sequence joins TRBV5-4 and TRBJ2-3; D remains ambiguous. V was cut by 0 bases and J by 10 bases, with 9 bases left in between. The CDR3 has 12 amino acids. From germline, CDR1 is SGHNT and CDR2 YYREEE (reference sequence). The CDR3 coding sequence is TGTGCCAGCAGCTTGGAGGGTTCGCCGCAGTATTTT. It translates to CASSLEGSPQYF.

This chain links TRBV6-1 with TRBJ2-5; no clear D gene. The CDR3 has 14 amino acids. With 7 bases removed from V and 5 bases from J, the gap between germline ends came to 17 bases. Looked up from germline, CDR1 is MNHNS and CDR2 is SASEGT. As DNA, the CDR3 is TGTGCCAGCATCCAAAATGGGTTATCGGAGACCCAGTACTTC. It encodes CASIQNGLSETQYF.

The chain employs TRBV5-4 and TRBJ2-1; no clear D gene. Germline assignment: CDR1 SGHNT and CDR2 YYREEE (reference sequence). V lost 2 bases to trimming and J lost 5 bases, with 11 bases between them. CDR3 length equals 14 residues. The DNA for the CDR3 is TGTGCCAGCAGCTTCTCCAGAGGAGACAATGAGCAGTTCTTC. Its protein is CASSFSRGDNEQFF.

This clone was detected once. The J gene is TRBJ2-6, the V gene TRBV10-3, with TRBD1 identical over 10 bases. CDR3 length: 18 residues. Trimming removed 7 bases from V and 2 bases from J; junction bases left unmatched: 11. CDR1 is ENHRY and CDR2 is SYGVKD in the germline V gene. CDR3 coding DNA: TGTGCCATCACACCCTCTACCGGGACAGGGGCTGGGGCCAACGTCCTGACTTTC. Translating gives CAITPSTGTGAGANVLTF.

The chain combines TRBV9 with TRBJ2-4; D gene ambiguous. V was shortened by 0 bases and J by 0 bases, with 10 bases between the two germline ends. Germline V gives CDR1 SGDLS, CDR2 YYNGEE. This CDR3 comprises 16 residues. For the CDR3, the DNA is TGTGCCAGCAGCGTAGATGGCGGTGTAGCCAAAAACATTCAGTACTTC. This sequence encodes CASSVDGGVAKNIQYF. The variable domain in full, with the rest retrieved from reference TRBV9 and TRBJ2-4, is DSGVTQTPKHLITATGQRVTLRCSPRSGDLSVYWYQQSLDQGLQFLIQYYNGEERAKGNILERFSAQQFPDLHSELNLSSLELGDSALYFCASSVDGGVAKNIQYFGAGTRLSVL.

The J gene is TRBJ1-2, the V gene TRBV2; D is undetermined. Deletions cut 7 bases from V and 0 bases from J, with 15 bases between. Germline assignment: CDR1 SNHLY and CDR2 FYNNEI. The CDR3 extends over 15 amino acids. CDR3 protein: CASIGGPLANYGYTF. The DNA of the CDR3 is TGTGCCAGCATCGGCGGACCGCTAGCTAACTATGGCTACACCTTC.

The V call is TRBV9, the J call TRBJ2-1, with 9 bases identical to TRBD2. CDR1 and CDR2 (germline): SGDLS, YYNGEE. The V gene end was trimmed by 4 bases and the J gene end by 0 bases; junction bases not matched to a gene: 20. This CDR3 contains 21 residues. The CDR3 here is CASSPQHGGGGALYSYNEQFF. The DNA of the CDR3 is TGTGCCAGCAGCCCTCAACATGGGGGCGGGGGGGCGCTCTACTCCTACAATGAGCAGTTCTTC. Full variable domain (rest looked up from reference TRBV9 and TRBJ2-1): DSGVTQTPKHLITATGQRVTLRCSPRSGDLSVYWYQQSLDQGLQFLIQYYNGEERAKGNILERFSAQQFPDLHSELNLSSLELGDSALYFCASSPQHGGGGALYSYNEQFFGPGTRLTVL.

The chain is built from TRBV30 and TRBJ2-1; D gene ambiguous. CDR3 length: 14 amino acids. V was clipped by 2 bases and J by 2 bases, with 10 bases between them. The germline gives CDR1 GTSNPN, CDR2 SVGIG (reference sequence). CDR3 sequence reads: CAWSWPGTYNEQFF. In DNA form, the CDR3 reads TGTGCCTGGAGTTGGCCTGGAACCTACAATGAGCAGTTCTTC.

The chain combines TRBV5-6 with TRBJ2-3; 9 bases fit TRBD1. The CDR3 sequence is 14 residues long. Germline CDR1 is SGHDT and CDR2 is YYEEEE. The V segment lost 4 bases and the J segment 3 bases; nucleotides outside the gene matches: 3. The CDR3 is CASSQGQGTDTQYF. The CDR3 DNA follows: TGTGCCAGCAGCCAAGGACAGGGGACAGATACGCAGTATTTT.

V and J are TRBV28 and TRBJ2-5; 7 nucleotides align to TRBD1. CDR3 size: 14 residues. V shed 5 bases and J 2 bases; nucleotides not matched to a gene: 5. Germline CDR1 MDHEN, CDR2 SYDVKM. In nucleotides, the CDR3 is TGTGCCAGCAGTCTTGGGACAGAGCAAGAGACCCAGTACTTC. Translation: CASSLGTEQETQYF.

Turning to this clone: The junction does not match germline at one end; this may be a read error. The chain links TRBV7-9 to TRBJ1-1; D call uncertain. CDR1 SEHNR and CDR2 FQNEAQ come from the germline V gene (reference sequence). There are 12 residues in the CDR3. DNA for the CDR3: TGTGCCAGCAGTTTAGTGAACACTGAAGCTTTCTTT. Its translation: CASSLVNTEAFF.

This chain joins TRBV27 and TRBJ1-2; tentatively, D is TRBD1 (5 bases). The CDR3 spans 14 residues. Germline V gene sequence: CDR1 MNHEY, CDR2 SMNVEV (reference sequence). The V and J ends lost 9 bases and 6 bases respectively, with 20 bases between them. CDR3 DNA sequence: TGTGCCAGTCAACCCAACGGGGGTTTTCATGGCTACACCTTC. This sequence encodes CASQPNGGFHGYTF.

The gene calls are TRBV7-3 and TRBJ1-2, with D possibly TRBD1 on 5 matching bases. V was pared by 5 bases and J by 4 bases, with 14 bases between. This CDR3 is built from 14 residues. Looked up from germline, CDR1 is SGHTA and CDR2 is FQGTGA. CDR3 loop: CASSLNRDGYGYTF. CDR3 coding DNA: TGTGCCAGCAGCCTAAACCGGGACGGCTATGGCTACACCTTC.

The chain links TRBV5-1 to TRBJ2-5; D possibly corresponds to TRBD1 (7 bases). This CDR3 spans 14 amino acids. The V end lost 4 bases, the J end lost 4 bases, and 14 bases lay between the germline ends. CDR1 and CDR2 from the germline V gene are SGHRS and YFSETQ. CDR3 in DNA: TGCGCCAGCAGCCCACGACAGGGAGGAGAGACCCAGTACTTC. It is translated as CASSPRQGGETQYF.

In nucleotides, the CDR3 is TGTGCCAGCAGTTTAGAGCTCCTAGCGGGAGTCTTCGAGCAGTACTTC. Protein product: CASSLELLAGVFEQYF. This chain uses TRBV28 with TRBJ2-7; the match to TRBD2 covers 10 bases. With V trimmed by 2 bases and J by 6 bases, 10 bases remained unmatched. The CDR3 has 16 amino acids. Germline CDR1 is MDHEN and CDR2 is SYDVKM.

The chain links TRBV18 to TRBJ1-4; perhaps TRBD1 as D (6 bases). The germline V gene encodes CDR1 KGHSH and CDR2 LQKENI. The CDR3 covers 17 residues. The V end lost 1 base, the J end lost 0 bases, and 12 bases lay between the germline ends. The CDR3 bases are TGTGCCAGCTCACCACGACAGGCCTACGCAACTAATGAAAAACTGTTTTTT. The encoded protein is CASSPRQAYATNEKLFF.

The rearrangement joins TRBV4-1 to TRBJ1-2; D is uncertain. The germline V and J ends were trimmed by 1 base and 5 bases, with 8 bases remaining between them. Germline V CDR1 and CDR2: MGHRA, YSYEKL. The CDR3 covers 13 residues. The CDR3 is CASSQGPFYGYTF. The CDR3 DNA reads as TGCGCCAGCAGCCAAGGACCATTTTATGGCTACACCTTC.

V and J are TRBV7-9 and TRBJ2-1; tentatively, D is TRBD1 (6 bases). Trimming left V 1 base short and J 6 bases short, with 13 bases between. The CDR3 is 15 amino acids. CDR1 and CDR2 (germline): SEHNR, FQNEAQ (reference sequence). CDR3 amino acids: CASSLEGGPSNEQFF. CDR3 DNA sequence: TGTGCCAGCAGCTTAGAAGGGGGACCCTCCAATGAGCAGTTCTTC.

This clone appeared once. The chain uses TRBV7-9 and TRBJ2-7; D might be TRBD1 (5 bases). CDR3 length equals 12 residues. V lost 6 bases and J 6 bases, leaving 12 bases between the germline ends. The germline CDR1 and CDR2 sequences are SEHNR and FQNEAQ (reference sequence). The CDR3 DNA reads as TGTGCCAGCAGTCAAAGGGGTGGCGAGCAGTACTTC. Residues: CASSQRGGEQYF.

This chain uses TRBV29-1 with TRBJ2-5; 8 nucleotides line up with TRBD1. Germline V gene data show CDR1 as SQVTM and CDR2 as ANQGSEA. The CDR3 totals 13 residues. V gave up 5 bases and J gave up 4 bases; unmatched junction bases: 6. The CDR3 spells CSVRLQGGETQYF. The CDR3, as DNA: TGCAGCGTTAGACTACAGGGGGGAGAGACCCAGTACTTC.